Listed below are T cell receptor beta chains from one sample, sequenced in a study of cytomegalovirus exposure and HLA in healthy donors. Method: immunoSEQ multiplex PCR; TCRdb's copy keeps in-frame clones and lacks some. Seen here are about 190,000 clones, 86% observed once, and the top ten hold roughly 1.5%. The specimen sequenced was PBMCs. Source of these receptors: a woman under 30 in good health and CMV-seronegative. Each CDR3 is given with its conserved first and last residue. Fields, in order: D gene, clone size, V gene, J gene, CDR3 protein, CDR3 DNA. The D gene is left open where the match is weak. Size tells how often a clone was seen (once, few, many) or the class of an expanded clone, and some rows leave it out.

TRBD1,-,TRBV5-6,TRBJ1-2,CASSLALHRGYGYTF,TGTGCCAGCAGCTTAGCCCTACACAGGGGGTATGGCTACACCTTC
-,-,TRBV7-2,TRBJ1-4,CASSPRTATNEKLFF,TGTGCCAGCAGCCCCCGGACAGCAACTAATGAAAAACTGTTTTTT
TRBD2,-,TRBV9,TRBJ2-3,CASSTGLAGGLADTQYF,TGTGCCAGCAGCACGGGACTAGCGGGGGGGCTGGCAGATACGCAGTATTTT
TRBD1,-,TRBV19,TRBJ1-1,CASSIPGGANTEAFF,TGTGCCAGTAGTATCCCAGGGGGCGCGAACACTGAAGCTTTCTTT
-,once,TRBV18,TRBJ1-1,CASSPPAGLNTEAFF,TGTGCCAGCTCACCACCGGCCGGGTTGAACACTGAAGCTTTCTTT
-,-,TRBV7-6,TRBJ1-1,CASRLIEAFF,TGTGCCAGCAGACTAATCGAAGCTTTCTTT
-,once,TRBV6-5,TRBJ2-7,CASRPRTGYEQYF,TGTGCCAGCAGGCCTCGGACTGGGTACGAGCAGTACTTC
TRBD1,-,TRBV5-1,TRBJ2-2,CASSLTYRGANTGELFF,TGCGCCAGCAGCTTAACGTACAGGGGGGCGAATACCGGGGAGCTGTTTTTT
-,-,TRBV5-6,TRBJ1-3,CASSLESRTWRTGNTIYF,TGTGCCAGCAGCTTGGAAAGTCGAACATGGAGGACTGGAAACACCATATATTTT
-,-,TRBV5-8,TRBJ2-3,CASSLLRLVSTDTQYF,TGTGCCAGCAGCCTCCTAAGACTAGTAAGCACAGATACGCAGTATTTT
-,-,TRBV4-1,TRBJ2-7,CASSQGLAERRYEQYF,TGCGCCAGCAGCCAAGGATTAGCGGAGCGCCGCTACGAGCAGTACTTC
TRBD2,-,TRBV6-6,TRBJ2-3,CASSSSGGADTQYF,TGTGCCAGCAGCTCTAGCGGGGGGGCAGATACGCAGTATTTT
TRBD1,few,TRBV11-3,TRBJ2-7,CASSLVRGSYEQYF,TGTGCCAGCAGCTTAGTCAGGGGGTCCTACGAGCAGTACTTC
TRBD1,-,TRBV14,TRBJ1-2,CASSQGTGGWYGYTF,TGTGCCAGCAGCCAAGGGACAGGGGGCTGGTATGGCTACACCTTC
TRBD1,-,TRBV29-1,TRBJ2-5,CSVRKTGGGETQYF,TGCAGCGTCAGGAAGACAGGGGGTGGGGAGACCCAGTACTTC
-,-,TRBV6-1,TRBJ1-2,CASSEGGFNYGYTF,TGTGCCAGCAGTGAGGGGGGTTTTAACTATGGCTACACCTTC
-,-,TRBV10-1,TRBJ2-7,CASSQSLRYEQYF,TGCGCCAGCAGCCAGTCCTTACGATACGAGCAGTACTTC
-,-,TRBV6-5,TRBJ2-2,CASSYSQAGRVGELFF,TGTGCCAGCAGTTACTCCCAGGCGGGACGGGTCGGGGAGCTGTTTTTT
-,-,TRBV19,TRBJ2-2,CASIQGLGTGELFF,TGTGCCAGTATTCAGGGGCTGGGGACCGGGGAGCTGTTTTTT
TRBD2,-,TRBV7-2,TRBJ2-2,CASSHRSGDTGELFF,TGTGCCAGCAGCCACAGGAGCGGGGACACCGGGGAGCTGTTTTTT
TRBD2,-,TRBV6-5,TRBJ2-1,CASSSLRGLAKNEQFF,TGTGCCAGCAGTTCCCTGAGGGGACTAGCGAAAAATGAGCAGTTCTTC
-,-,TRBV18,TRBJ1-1,CASSPNRAYTEAFF,TGTGCCAGCTCACCCAACAGGGCTTACACTGAAGCTTTCTTT
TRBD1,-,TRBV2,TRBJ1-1,CASSERQGGGTEAFF,TGTGCCAGCAGTGAAAGACAGGGTGGTGGGACTGAAGCTTTCTTT
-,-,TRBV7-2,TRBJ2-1,CASSLTREAYNEQFF,TGTGCCAGCAGCTTAACCCGGGAAGCCTACAATGAGCAGTTCTTC
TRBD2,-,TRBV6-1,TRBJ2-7,CASSVLAGGPAEQYF,TGTGCCAGCAGCGTATTAGCGGGAGGGCCCGCCGAGCAGTACTTC
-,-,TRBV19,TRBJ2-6,CASRGSGANVLTF,TGTGCCAGTCGGGGCTCTGGGGCCAACGTCCTGACTTTC
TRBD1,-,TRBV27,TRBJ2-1,CASSLLGDRGDNEQFF,TGTGCCAGCAGTTTATTAGGGGACAGGGGTGACAATGAGCAGTTCTTC
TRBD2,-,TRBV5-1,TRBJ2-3,CASGLAGFDTQYF,TGCGCCAGCGGACTAGCGGGGTTTGATACGCAGTATTTT
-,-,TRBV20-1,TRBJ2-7,CSARGQEEYF,TGCAGTGCTAGAGGACAGGAGGAGTACTTC
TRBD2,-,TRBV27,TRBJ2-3,CASSHDSGGQYF,TGTGCCAGCAGCCACGATAGCGGGGGCCAGTATTTT
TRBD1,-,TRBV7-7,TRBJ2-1,CASSLSGGGDEQFF,TGTGCCAGCAGCTTATCAGGGGGCGGCGATGAGCAGTTCTTC